This T cell receptor (beta chain) was recovered during a study of graft-versus-host responses after intestinal transplantation. Regarding the study as a whole: Early post-transplant falls in HvG clones accompanied the peak levels of circulating GvH clones. Some GvH clones appeared in ileal mucosa or blood before recipient bone marrow.

The V gene lost 4 bases and the J gene lost 4 bases, with 15 bases spanning the gap. Germline assignment: CDR1 SGHDT and CDR2 YYEEEE. The CDR3 runs 14 residues. Remarks on this clone: What it binds is unknown.

Clones were read by immunoSEQ multiplex PCR, and TCRdb kept only the in-frame ones, dropping some. This repertoire shows roughly 120,000 clones, 90% to 95% found once; its top ten account for roughly 1.2%. The clonotype was recovered from a human donor who was the organ donor for an intestinal transplant. The rearrangement joins TRBV5-6 to TRBJ2-7; D unclear. The sample consisted of unstimulated CD8+ T cells sorted from spleen or lymph node cells, taken before transplant. CDR3 in DNA: TGTGCCAGCAGCCCAGCAGGTACCTATTACGAGCAGTACTTC. Protein product: CASSPAGTYYEQYF.